What follows are 3 T cell receptor beta chains derived from one specimen sequenced in a study of blood T cell repertoires in COVID-19 (TCRdb year 2020). The library was obtained by the immunoSEQ multiplex PCR assay. This is the immuneACCESS table as TCRdb keeps it, with only in-frame sequences that have V and J called. A part of the clones is gone; compared with another copy, unresolved V genes explain less than half, and the rest is unexplained. This sample lists some 250,000 clones; 70% to 90% were detected once. In total, the top ten clones hold more than 2.5% of the sample. Sequencing used peripheral blood. These receptors were obtained from a woman aged 25 to 45 who had recovered from COVID-19.

The J gene is TRBJ2-5, the V gene TRBV6-1, with 10 bases aligning to TRBD1. The trim removed 2 bases at V and 1 base at J, leaving 13 bases unmatched. Germline values: CDR1 MNHNS, CDR2 SASEGT. This CDR3 is built from 19 residues. The CDR3 DNA is TGTGCCAGCAGTGAAAAATGGACAGGGGGGAGCCGCCCCCAAGAGACCCAGTACTTC. As protein: CASSEKWTGGSRPQETQYF.

The V and J genes are TRBV6-5 and TRBJ1-2, with D maybe TRBD1 (6 bases). Deletions cut 8 bases from V and 4 bases from J, with 17 bases between. The CDR3 length is 14 residues. Germline lookup yields CDR1 MNHEY and CDR2 SVGAGI. The CDR3 loop reads CASGRGGVGYGYTF. The CDR3 DNA sequence: TGTGCCAGCGGGAGGGGGGGTGTAGGCTATGGCTACACCTTC.

This clone was counted a single time. The chain recombines TRBV11-3 with TRBJ2-1; the match to TRBD2 covers 7 bases. The length of the CDR3 is 17 residues. The germline V gene encodes CDR1 SGHNT and CDR2 YENEEA. V trimming: 0 bases; J trimming: 5 bases; junction bases outside the gene matches: 10. CDR3 loop: CASSLEGDYGGDNEQFF. The CDR3 region has the DNA TGTGCCAGCAGCTTAGAGGGGGACTACGGGGGAGACAATGAGCAGTTCTTC.